This TCR beta chain was sequenced for a study of immune characteristics of hereditary and idiopathic chronic pancreatitis. Some background on the complete study: The study profiled local pancreatic immune cells and TCRbeta repertoires in hereditary and idiopathic chronic pancreatitis compared with control organ donor pancreases. TCRbeta sequencing included 5 control pancreases, about seven pancreases with hereditary chronic pancreatitis and roughly six pancreases with idiopathic chronic pancreatitis. The gDNA-based approach was selected because minimal in vitro experimental manipulation of pancreas-infiltrating T cells was involved. Broad study findings and their caveats: Because patient tissue could be obtained only at the time of TPIAT, differences in disease duration may have affected the immune findings. Hereditary and idiopathic chronic pancreatitis differed in Vbeta-Jbeta gene family usage, including TRBV10, TRBV19, TRBV23 and TRBV5. Both chronic pancreatitis groups showed significantly increased TCRbeta repertoire diversity and reduced clonality versus controls. The study did not include chronic pancreatitis caused by alcohol use. Among approximately 13 chronic pancreatitis patients, a positive correlation was found between numbers of productive TCR rearrangements and disease severity scores.

The CDR3 holds 14 amino acids from the cysteine to the phenylalanine. CDR3 DNA only is kept here, 42 bases in frame from base 1. V loses 5 bases of germline sequence and J loses 4 bases, and the interval between the two ends is 12 bases. CDR1 MRHNA and CDR2 SNTAGT were looked up in the germline V gene. Libraries were constructed by the immunoSEQ multiplex PCR assay. The TCRbeta CDR3 region and neighboring sequences were amplified from pancreatic genomic DNA and then sequenced. From the authors' description of their analysis: Repertoire diversity was assessed as a mean normalized Shannon-Wiener index, and productive clonality and productive rearrangement counts were also measured. The nonparametric Mann-Whitney U test was used to compare repertoire metrics between controls and chronic pancreatitis. CDR3beta sequences with identical amino acid composition and length across subjects were defined as shared clonotypes. TCRdb took over this immuneACCESS table, retaining in-frame rearrangements with V and J assigned. Such tables are incomplete; in checked studies, under half of the missing clones stem from an unresolved V gene, and the remainder is unexplained. D and trimming come from the DNA, and the V and J calls and clone size come from that table. The sample yields about 6,000 clones; over 65% were counted once. 7.3% of the sample lies in the top ten.

On this clone itself: This clone's antigen is unknown. Base qualities are not provided; no much larger clone lies one nucleotide away.

Pancreas tissue with chronic pancreatitis was obtained from patients having total pancreatectomy with islet autotransplantation (TPIAT). None of the chronic pancreatitis patients included in the study had a known history of diabetes. For TCRbeta sequencing, genomic DNA was pulled straight from bulk pancreas tissue, skipping any T cell sorting. Pancreas tissues from patients and organ donors were collected consecutively at two US centers. The rearrangement combines TRBV6-4 with TRBJ2-1; the D call could be TRBD1 or TRBD2, with each sharing 5 bases. Sequenced input: pancreas tissue with hereditary chronic pancreatitis. This clonotype was sampled from a human donor with chronic pancreatitis. The nucleotides read TGTGCCAGCAGTCAGGGACCGGATTACAATGAGCAGTTCTTC. This encodes CASSQGPDYNEQFF.